This is a list of T cell receptor beta chains from one sample in a study of OX40 agonist ivuxolimab in advanced cancers. The repertoire was sequenced with immunoSEQ multiplex PCR; TCRdb's copy has only in-frame clones and lacks some. This table holds 50,000 to 75,000 clones, approximately 83% found once. The material was CD4+ or CD8+ T cells sorted from blood, obtained in a trial of the OX40 agonist ivuxolimab. The receptors come from an adult with an advanced solid tumor such as melanoma, head and neck, liver or kidney cancer. CDR3s include the opening cysteine and the closing phenylalanine or tryptophan. D genes are given only for firm matches. The size entry is marked missing in some rows and otherwise reads once, few, many or a size class.

V gene: TRBV6-6
D gene: TRBD2
clone size: -
J gene: TRBJ2-3
CDR3 DNA: TGTGCCAGCAGTACCCGGACTAGCGGGGGAGATACGCAGTATTTT
CDR3 protein: CASSTRTSGGDTQYF

V gene: TRBV28
D gene: TRBD2
clone size: -
J gene: TRBJ2-3
CDR3 DNA: TGTGCCAGCAGTTTATCGGTAGCGGGGGGGCAATATACGCAGTATTTT
CDR3 protein: CASSLSVAGGQYTQYF

V gene: TRBV7-6
D gene: TRBD1
clone size: -
J gene: TRBJ1-5
CDR3 DNA: TGTGCCAGCAGCCAAACAGGGGGTAGCAATCAGCCCCAGCATTTT
CDR3 protein: CASSQTGGSNQPQHF

V gene: TRBV4-2
D gene: TRBD1
clone size: -
J gene: TRBJ1-5
CDR3 DNA: TGTGCCAGCAGCCAAGACCCAGGGGGCAGCAATCAGCCCCAGCATTTT
CDR3 protein: CASSQDPGGSNQPQHF

V gene: TRBV7-6
D gene: TRBD1
clone size: few
J gene: TRBJ1-2
CDR3 DNA: TGTGCCAGCAGCCAGTCGGGACAGACGGGAGGCTACACCTTC
CDR3 protein: CASSQSGQTGGYTF

V gene: TRBV30
D gene: -
clone size: -
J gene: TRBJ1-3
CDR3 DNA: TGTGCCTGGGGGACAAGCTCTGGAAACACCATATATTTT
CDR3 protein: CAWGTSSGNTIYF

V gene: TRBV5-1
D gene: TRBD2
clone size: -
J gene: TRBJ2-5
CDR3 DNA: TGCGCCAGCAGCTTGGCTCTAGCGGCCGTTGGGACCCAGTACTTC
CDR3 protein: CASSLALAAVGTQYF

V gene: TRBV7-3
D gene: -
clone size: medium-sized
J gene: TRBJ1-1
CDR3 DNA: TGTGCCAGCAGCCAGGATACGAACACTGAAGCTTTCTTT
CDR3 protein: CASSQDTNTEAFF

V gene: TRBV15
D gene: -
clone size: -
J gene: TRBJ2-1
CDR3 DNA: TGTGCCACCAGCAGAGACTTGGGGGGAACCTTGTCGTTCTTC
CDR3 protein: CATSRDLGGTLSFF

V gene: TRBV2
D gene: -
clone size: -
J gene: TRBJ2-1
CDR3 DNA: TGTGCCAACACTTACACTAGCAGCTTGCGCCATGAGCAGTTCTTC
CDR3 protein: CANTYTSSLRHEQFF

V gene: TRBV30
D gene: -
clone size: -
J gene: TRBJ1-1
CDR3 DNA: TGTGCCTGGAGTCGACAGCGGACTGAAGCTTTCTTT
CDR3 protein: CAWSRQRTEAFF

V gene: TRBV5-1
D gene: -
clone size: -
J gene: TRBJ2-1
CDR3 DNA: TGCGCCAGCAGCTTGGAGGGAAGCTCCTACAATGAGCAGTTCTTC
CDR3 protein: CASSLEGSSYNEQFF

V gene: TRBV7-7
D gene: TRBD1
clone size: few
J gene: TRBJ2-1
CDR3 DNA: TGTGCTAGCAGCCCCCGGACAGGATCCTACAATGAGCAGTTCTTC
CDR3 protein: CASSPRTGSYNEQFF

V gene: TRBV7-9
D gene: -
clone size: -
J gene: TRBJ1-1
CDR3 DNA: TGTGCCAGCAGCGTCGGGTATTCTACTGAAGCTTTCTTT
CDR3 protein: CASSVGYSTEAFF

V gene: TRBV4-2
D gene: -
clone size: once
J gene: TRBJ2-5
CDR3 DNA: TGTGCCAGCAGCGACCTAGCGAGCCAAGAGACCCAGTACTTC
CDR3 protein: CASSDLASQETQYF

V gene: TRBV11-2
D gene: -
clone size: -
J gene: TRBJ2-2
CDR3 DNA: TGTGCCAGCAGGAGACGGGGGGCGTTTGGCGGGGAGCTGTTTTTT
CDR3 protein: CASRRRGAFGGELFF

V gene: TRBV30
D gene: -
clone size: -
J gene: TRBJ1-5
CDR3 DNA: TGTGCCTGGAGCGACACAGGCCAGCCCCAGCATTTT
CDR3 protein: CAWSDTGQPQHF

V gene: TRBV5-4
D gene: TRBD2
clone size: -
J gene: TRBJ2-7
CDR3 DNA: TGTGCCAGCAGCCCTACTAGGGCGGGAGGGCCGCACGAGCAGTACTTC
CDR3 protein: CASSPTRAGGPHEQYF

V gene: TRBV7-8
D gene: -
clone size: -
J gene: TRBJ1-4
CDR3 DNA: TGTGCCAGCAGCCGCGCGGGAGGAGGGCGGGAAAAACTGTTTTTT
CDR3 protein: CASSRAGGGREKLFF

V gene: TRBV6-5
D gene: -
clone size: once
J gene: TRBJ1-2
CDR3 DNA: TGTGCCAGCAGTTACGAGGGCGACTATGGCTACACCTTC
CDR3 protein: CASSYEGDYGYTF

V gene: TRBV5-4
D gene: -
clone size: -
J gene: TRBJ2-1
CDR3 DNA: TGTGCCAGCAGCTTAAAAGGCTCCCACAATGAGCAGTTCTTC
CDR3 protein: CASSLKGSHNEQFF

V gene: TRBV2
D gene: TRBD1
clone size: -
J gene: TRBJ2-7
CDR3 DNA: TGTGCCAGCAGACAGGGGAAAGTCTACGAGCAGTACTTC
CDR3 protein: CASRQGKVYEQYF

V gene: TRBV29-1
D gene: -
clone size: few
J gene: TRBJ1-1
CDR3 DNA: TGCAGCGTTGCCCCTCTCGACCTCTCAATCGCTGAAGCTTTCTTT
CDR3 protein: CSVAPLDLSIAEAFF

V gene: TRBV5-5
D gene: TRBD2
clone size: -
J gene: TRBJ2-3
CDR3 DNA: TGTGCCAGCAGCTTGGGGGCTAGCGGGATGACAGATACGCAGTATTTT
CDR3 protein: CASSLGASGMTDTQYF

V gene: TRBV14
D gene: -
clone size: -
J gene: TRBJ2-5
CDR3 DNA: TGTGCCAGCAGCCACGCCGGACAGTACCAAGAGACCCAGTACTTC
CDR3 protein: CASSHAGQYQETQYF

V gene: TRBV4-3
D gene: TRBD1
clone size: -
J gene: TRBJ1-3
CDR3 DNA: TGCGCCAGCAGCCAAGGACAGGGGACTGGAAACACCATATATTTT
CDR3 protein: CASSQGQGTGNTIYF

V gene: TRBV5-1
D gene: -
clone size: -
J gene: TRBJ2-3
CDR3 DNA: TGCGCCAGCAGCTTGGTGCAGGTACATAGCACAGATACGCAGTATTTT
CDR3 protein: CASSLVQVHSTDTQYF

V gene: TRBV5-6
D gene: -
clone size: -
J gene: TRBJ1-4
CDR3 DNA: TGTGCCAGCAGCTTGGTGTGGAGTTCAAATGAAAAACTGTTTTTT
CDR3 protein: CASSLVWSSNEKLFF

V gene: TRBV5-4
D gene: TRBD2
clone size: -
J gene: TRBJ2-1
CDR3 DNA: TGTGCCAGCAGCTTAGATATAGCGGGGGAGCCCTACAATGAGCAGTTCTTC
CDR3 protein: CASSLDIAGEPYNEQFF

V gene: TRBV2
D gene: -
clone size: -
J gene: TRBJ2-7
CDR3 DNA: TGTGCCAGCACCAGACTGCACGAGCAGTACTTC
CDR3 protein: CASTRLHEQYF

V gene: TRBV5-6
D gene: -
clone size: -
J gene: TRBJ1-1
CDR3 DNA: TGTGCCAGCAACTTCACGGGTTATGGCACTGAAGCTTTCTTT
CDR3 protein: CASNFTGYGTEAFF

V gene: TRBV5-4
D gene: -
clone size: -
J gene: TRBJ2-1
CDR3 DNA: TGTGCCAGCAGCTTGGTTGGCTCTGAGCAGTTCTTC
CDR3 protein: CASSLVGSEQFF

V gene: TRBV7-2
D gene: TRBD2
clone size: once
J gene: TRBJ2-2
CDR3 DNA: TGTGCCAGCAGCTGGGGACTAGCGGGGGCCGGGACCGGGGAGCTGTTTTTT
CDR3 protein: CASSWGLAGAGTGELFF

V gene: TRBV29-1
D gene: -
clone size: -
J gene: TRBJ2-1
CDR3 DNA: TGCAGCGTTGAAGATCGTGGGCTCGGGGGTGAGCAGTTCTTC
CDR3 protein: CSVEDRGLGGEQFF

V gene: TRBV6-5
D gene: -
clone size: -
J gene: TRBJ1-5
CDR3 DNA: TGTGCCAGCAGGGAGTATATGGGGAATCAGCCCCAGCATTTT
CDR3 protein: CASREYMGNQPQHF

V gene: TRBV11-2
D gene: TRBD2
clone size: -
J gene: TRBJ2-7
CDR3 DNA: TGTGCCAGCAGTGTCGCGGGGCGGGGGATAGGGGAGCAGTACTTC
CDR3 protein: CASSVAGRGIGEQYF

V gene: TRBV30
D gene: -
clone size: -
J gene: TRBJ2-2
CDR3 DNA: TGTGCCTGGAATACCGAACCGGGGCCAGGGAACACCGGGGAGCTGTTTTTT
CDR3 protein: CAWNTEPGPGNTGELFF

V gene: TRBV6-7
D gene: TRBD2
clone size: once
J gene: TRBJ2-2
CDR3 DNA: TGTGCCAGCAGTTACTCTAGCGGGGATATACAGAACACCGGGGAGCTGTTTTTT
CDR3 protein: CASSYSSGDIQNTGELFF

V gene: TRBV9
D gene: -
clone size: -
J gene: TRBJ2-5
CDR3 DNA: TGTGCCAGCAGCGGACCCTGGCTCCAAGAGACCCAGTACTTC
CDR3 protein: CASSGPWLQETQYF

V gene: TRBV5-1
D gene: TRBD1
clone size: -
J gene: TRBJ2-7
CDR3 DNA: TGCGCCAGCAGCTTAAGGGGACAGGACACCTACGAGCAGTACTTC
CDR3 protein: CASSLRGQDTYEQYF

V gene: TRBV6-4
D gene: -
clone size: -
J gene: TRBJ2-3
CDR3 DNA: TGTGCCAGCAGCGTCGGACAGACAGATACGCAGTATTTT
CDR3 protein: CASSVGQTDTQYF

V gene: TRBV18
D gene: TRBD1
clone size: -
J gene: TRBJ1-1
CDR3 DNA: TGTGCCAGCTCACCAGGACAGGGGGCATCCCCAAGGTCTGAAGCTTTCTTT
CDR3 protein: CASSPGQGASPRSEAFF

V gene: TRBV4-1
D gene: -
clone size: -
J gene: TRBJ2-3
CDR3 DNA: TGCGCCAGCAGCCAAGATCTGAGTAGCACAGATACGCAGTATTTT
CDR3 protein: CASSQDLSSTDTQYF

V gene: TRBV4-1
D gene: -
clone size: -
J gene: TRBJ1-5
CDR3 DNA: TGCGCCAGCAGCCAAGATTCCCGGGGCAATCAGCCCCAGCATTTT
CDR3 protein: CASSQDSRGNQPQHF

V gene: TRBV5-1
D gene: -
clone size: -
J gene: TRBJ2-3
CDR3 DNA: TGCGCCAGCTCCGAGGGATACACAGATACGCAGTATTTT
CDR3 protein: CASSEGYTDTQYF

V gene: TRBV9
D gene: -
clone size: -
J gene: TRBJ1-2
CDR3 DNA: TGTGCCAGCAGCGTAGAGGCAGGGCCCTATGGCTACACCTTC
CDR3 protein: CASSVEAGPYGYTF

V gene: TRBV2
D gene: -
clone size: -
J gene: TRBJ1-5
CDR3 DNA: TGTGCCAGCAGTGAAGCCGGTCGAAGGGAGCCCCAGCATTTT
CDR3 protein: CASSEAGRREPQHF

V gene: TRBV5-1
D gene: TRBD2
clone size: once
J gene: TRBJ2-2
CDR3 DNA: TGCGCCAGCAGCTACGGGACTAGCGGGACGTACACCGGGGAGCTGTTTTTT
CDR3 protein: CASSYGTSGTYTGELFF

V gene: TRBV18
D gene: -
clone size: -
J gene: TRBJ2-1
CDR3 DNA: TGTGCCAGCTCACCTCCAAACAGGTTTGGGGATGAGCAGTTCTTC
CDR3 protein: CASSPPNRFGDEQFF